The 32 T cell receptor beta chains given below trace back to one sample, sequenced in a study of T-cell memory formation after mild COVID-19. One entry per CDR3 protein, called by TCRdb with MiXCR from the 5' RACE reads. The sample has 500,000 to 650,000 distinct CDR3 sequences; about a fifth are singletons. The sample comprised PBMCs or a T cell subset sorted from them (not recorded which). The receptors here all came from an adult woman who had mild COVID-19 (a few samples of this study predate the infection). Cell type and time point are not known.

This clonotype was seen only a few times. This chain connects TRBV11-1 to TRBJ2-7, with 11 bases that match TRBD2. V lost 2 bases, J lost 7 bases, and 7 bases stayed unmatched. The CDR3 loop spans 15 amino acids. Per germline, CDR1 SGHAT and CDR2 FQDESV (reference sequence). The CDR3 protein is CASSLYTSGRGEQYF. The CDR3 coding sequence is TGTGCCAGCAGCTTATATACTAGCGGGAGAGGGGAGCAGTACTTC.

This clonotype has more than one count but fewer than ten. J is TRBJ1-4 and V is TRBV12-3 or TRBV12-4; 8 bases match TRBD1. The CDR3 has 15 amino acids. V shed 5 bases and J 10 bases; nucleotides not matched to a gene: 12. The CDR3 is CASSTADRVLGKLFF. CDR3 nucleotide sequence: TGTGCCAGCAGTACCGCGGACAGGGTTTTGGGAAAACTGTTTTTT.

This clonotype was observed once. The CDR3 sequence is CASSPPLFF. The CDR3 region has the DNA TGTGCCAGCAGCCCCCCGTTGTTTTTT. The V and J genes are TRBV7-4 and TRBJ2-2; D gene unclear. Germline lookup yields CDR1 SGHVT and CDR2 SQSDAQ. This CDR3 is built from 9 residues. Trimming removed 5 bases from V and 15 bases from J, with 7 bases in between.

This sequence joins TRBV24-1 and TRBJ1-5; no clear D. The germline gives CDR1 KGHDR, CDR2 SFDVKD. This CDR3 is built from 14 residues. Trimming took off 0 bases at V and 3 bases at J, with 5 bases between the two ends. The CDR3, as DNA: TGTGCCACCAGTGATTTGTGGTCCAATCAGCCCCAGCATTTT. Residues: CATSDLWSNQPQHF.

CDR3 nucleotides: TGTGCCAGCAGTTCCATACCAAGGACAGAAGCCCGAAACACCATATATTTT. Protein: CASSSIPRTEARNTIYF. This rearrangement joins TRBV12-3 or TRBV12-4 to TRBJ1-3; possibly TRBD1 for D (6 bases). This CDR3 is built from 17 residues. Trimming took off 4 bases at V and 5 bases at J, with 21 bases between the two ends.

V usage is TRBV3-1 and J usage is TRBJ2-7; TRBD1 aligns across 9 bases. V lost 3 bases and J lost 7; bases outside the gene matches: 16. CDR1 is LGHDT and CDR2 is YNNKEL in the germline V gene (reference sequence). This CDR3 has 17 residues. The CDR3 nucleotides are TGTGCCAGCAGCCAGCGGACCCCGGGACAGGGAAATGGAGAGCAGTACTTC. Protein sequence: CASSQRTPGQGNGEQYF.

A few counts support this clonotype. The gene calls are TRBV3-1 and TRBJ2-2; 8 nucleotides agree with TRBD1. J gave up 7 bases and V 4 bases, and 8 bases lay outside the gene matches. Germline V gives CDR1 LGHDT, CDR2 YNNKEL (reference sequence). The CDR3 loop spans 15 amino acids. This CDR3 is CASSPPQGAVGELFF. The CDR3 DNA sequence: TGTGCCAGCAGCCCACCGCAGGGGGCGGTCGGGGAGCTGTTTTTT.

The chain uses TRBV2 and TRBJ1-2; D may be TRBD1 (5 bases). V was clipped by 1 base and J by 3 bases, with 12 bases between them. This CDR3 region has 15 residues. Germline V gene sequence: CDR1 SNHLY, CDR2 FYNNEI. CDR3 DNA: TGTGCCAGCAGTGAAGGAAAGGTGGGGGACTATGGCTACACCTTC. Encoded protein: CASSEGKVGDYGYTF.

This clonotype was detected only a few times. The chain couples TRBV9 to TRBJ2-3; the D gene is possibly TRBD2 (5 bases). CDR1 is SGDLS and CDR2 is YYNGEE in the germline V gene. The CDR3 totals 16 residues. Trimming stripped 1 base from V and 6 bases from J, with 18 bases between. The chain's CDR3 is CASSVKVALGVDTQYF. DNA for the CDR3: TGTGCCAGCAGCGTAAAGGTAGCGCTCGGGGTGGATACGCAGTATTTT.

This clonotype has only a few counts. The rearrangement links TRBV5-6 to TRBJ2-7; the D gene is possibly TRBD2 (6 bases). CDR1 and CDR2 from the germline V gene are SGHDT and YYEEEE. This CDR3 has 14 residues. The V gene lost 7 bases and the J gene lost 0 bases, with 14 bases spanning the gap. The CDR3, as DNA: TGTGCCAGCTGCTCCGGCGGGGCCTCCTACGAGCAGTACTTC. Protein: CASCSGGASYEQYF. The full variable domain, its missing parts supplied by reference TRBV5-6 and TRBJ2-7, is DAGVTQSPTHLIKTRGQQVTLRCSPKSGHDTVSWYQQALGQGPQFIFQYYEEEERQRGNFPDRFSGHQFPNYSSELNVNALLLGDSALYLCASCSGGASYEQYFGPGTRLTVT.

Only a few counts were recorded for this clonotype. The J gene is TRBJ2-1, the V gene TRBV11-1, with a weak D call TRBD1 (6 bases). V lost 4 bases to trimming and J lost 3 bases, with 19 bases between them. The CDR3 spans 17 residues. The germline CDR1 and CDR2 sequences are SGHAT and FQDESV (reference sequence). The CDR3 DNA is TGTGCCAGCAGCTCGCCCACCCGGACAGCCTTCTACAATGAGCAGTTCTTC. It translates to CASSSPTRTAFYNEQFF.

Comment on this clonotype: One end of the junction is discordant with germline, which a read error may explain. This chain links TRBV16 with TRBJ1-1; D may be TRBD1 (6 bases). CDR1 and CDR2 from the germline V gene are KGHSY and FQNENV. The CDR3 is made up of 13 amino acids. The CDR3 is CASSQSKGGEPVF. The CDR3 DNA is TGTGCCAGCAGCCAATCGAAGGGGGGCGAGCCCGTCTTT.

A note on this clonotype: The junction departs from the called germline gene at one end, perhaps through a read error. Here the CDR3 DNA reads TGCGCCAGCAGCCAAGATATTGTCGAGACAGTCTATGCCTACACCTTC. It codes for CASSQDIVETVYAYTF. V is TRBV4-1 and J is TRBJ1-2, with a tentative D call TRBD1 (5 bases). CDR3 length equals 16 residues. CDR1 is MGHRA, CDR2 YSYEKL, per germline.

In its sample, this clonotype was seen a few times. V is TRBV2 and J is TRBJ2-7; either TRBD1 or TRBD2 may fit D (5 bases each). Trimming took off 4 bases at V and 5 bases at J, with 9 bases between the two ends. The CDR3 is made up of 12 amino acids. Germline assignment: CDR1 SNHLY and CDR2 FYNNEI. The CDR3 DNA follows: TGTGCCAGCAGTGTACGGGGCCACGAGCAGTACTTC. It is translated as CASSVRGHEQYF. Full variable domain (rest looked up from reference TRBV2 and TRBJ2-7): EPEVTQTPSHQVTQMGQEVILRCVPISNHLYFYWYRQILGQKVEFLVSFYNNEISEKSEIFDDQFSVERPDGSNFTLKIRSTKLEDSAMYFCASSVRGHEQYFGPGTRLTVT.

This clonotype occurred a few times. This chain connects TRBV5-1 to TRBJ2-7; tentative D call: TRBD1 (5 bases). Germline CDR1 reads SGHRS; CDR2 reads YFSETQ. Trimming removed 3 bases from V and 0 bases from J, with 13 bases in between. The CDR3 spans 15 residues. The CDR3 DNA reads TGCGCCAGCAGCTCCGTTGGGGCGAGCTCCTACGAGCAGTACTTC. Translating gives CASSSVGASSYEQYF. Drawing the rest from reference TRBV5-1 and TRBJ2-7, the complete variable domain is KAGVTQTPRYLIKTRGQQVTLSCSPISGHRSVSWYQQTPGQGLQFLFEYFSETQRNKGNFPGRFSGRQFSNSRSEMNVSTLELGDSALYLCASSSVGASSYEQYFGPGTRLTVT.

CDR3 in amino acids: CASSYSDRGDGNTIYF. The CDR3, as DNA: TGTGCCAGCAGTTACTCGGACAGGGGCGACGGAAACACCATATATTTT. This chain links TRBV6-6 with TRBJ1-3; 9 nucleotides match TRBD1. The germline CDR1 and CDR2 sequences are MNHNY and SVGAGI (reference sequence). Trimming removed 0 bases from V and 4 bases from J; junction bases left unmatched: 4. This CDR3 comprises 16 residues.

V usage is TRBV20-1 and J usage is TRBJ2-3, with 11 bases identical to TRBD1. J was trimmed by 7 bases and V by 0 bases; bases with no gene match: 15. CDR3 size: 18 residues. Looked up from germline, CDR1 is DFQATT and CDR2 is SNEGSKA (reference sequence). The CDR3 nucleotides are TGCAGTGCTAGAGATCCCCTCACACCGGGACAGGGGGGACATACGCAGTATTTT. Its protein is CSARDPLTPGQGGHTQYF.

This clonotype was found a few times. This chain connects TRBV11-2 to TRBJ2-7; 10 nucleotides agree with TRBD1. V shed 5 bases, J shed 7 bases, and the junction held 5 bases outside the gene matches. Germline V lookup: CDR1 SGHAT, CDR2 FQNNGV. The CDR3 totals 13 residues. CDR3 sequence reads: CASSRDRGREQYF. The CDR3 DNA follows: TGTGCCAGCAGCAGGGACAGGGGCCGAGAGCAGTACTTC.

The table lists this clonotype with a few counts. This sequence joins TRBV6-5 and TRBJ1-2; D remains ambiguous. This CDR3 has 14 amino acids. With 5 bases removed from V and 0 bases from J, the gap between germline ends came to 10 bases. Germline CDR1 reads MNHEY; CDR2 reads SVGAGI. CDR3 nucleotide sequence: TGTGCCAGCAGTCCCGGGCGAACTAACTATGGCTACACCTTC. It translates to CASSPGRTNYGYTF.

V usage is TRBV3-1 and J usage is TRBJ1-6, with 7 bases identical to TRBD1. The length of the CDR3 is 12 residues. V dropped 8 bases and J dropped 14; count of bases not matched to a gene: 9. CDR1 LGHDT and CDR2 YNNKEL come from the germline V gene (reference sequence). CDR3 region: CASGRGPLTLHF. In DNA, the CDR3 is TGTGCCAGCGGTAGGGGGCCCTTGACCCTCCACTTT.

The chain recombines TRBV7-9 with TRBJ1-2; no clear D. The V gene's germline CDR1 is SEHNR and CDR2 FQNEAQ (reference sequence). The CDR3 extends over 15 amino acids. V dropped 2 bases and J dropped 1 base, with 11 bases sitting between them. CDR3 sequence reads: CASSLLSGDNYGYTF. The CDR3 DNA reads TGTGCCAGCAGCTTATTGTCAGGAGATAACTATGGCTACACCTTC.

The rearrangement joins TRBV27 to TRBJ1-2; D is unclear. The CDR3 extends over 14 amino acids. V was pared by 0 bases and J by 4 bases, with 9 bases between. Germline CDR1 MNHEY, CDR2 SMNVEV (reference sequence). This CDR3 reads CASSLSGVGYGYTF. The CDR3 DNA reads TGTGCCAGCAGTTTATCAGGTGTTGGCTATGGCTACACCTTC.

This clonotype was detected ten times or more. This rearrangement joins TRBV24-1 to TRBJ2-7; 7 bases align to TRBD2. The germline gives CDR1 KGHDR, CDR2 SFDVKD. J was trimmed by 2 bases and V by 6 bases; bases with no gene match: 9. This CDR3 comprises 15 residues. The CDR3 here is CATSPGKGGTYEQYF. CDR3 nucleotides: TGTGCCACCAGTCCGGGAAAGGGAGGGACCTACGAGCAGTACTTC.

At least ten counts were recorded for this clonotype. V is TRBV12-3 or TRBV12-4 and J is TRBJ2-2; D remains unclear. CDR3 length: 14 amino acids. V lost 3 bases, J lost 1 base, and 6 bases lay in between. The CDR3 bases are TGTGCCAGCAGTTTTGAGATGAACACCGGGGAGCTGTTTTTT. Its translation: CASSFEMNTGELFF.

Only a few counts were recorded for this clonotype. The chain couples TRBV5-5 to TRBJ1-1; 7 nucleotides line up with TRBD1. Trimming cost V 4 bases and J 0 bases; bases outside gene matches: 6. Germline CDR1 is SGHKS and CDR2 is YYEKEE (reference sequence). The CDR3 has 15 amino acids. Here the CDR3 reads CASSQNRGLNTEAFF. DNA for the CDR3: TGTGCCAGCAGCCAAAACAGGGGCCTGAACACTGAAGCTTTCTTT.

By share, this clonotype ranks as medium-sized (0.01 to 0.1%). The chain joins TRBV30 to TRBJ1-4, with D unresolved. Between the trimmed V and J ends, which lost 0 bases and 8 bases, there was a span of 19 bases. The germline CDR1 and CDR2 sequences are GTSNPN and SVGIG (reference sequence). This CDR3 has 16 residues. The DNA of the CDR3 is TGTGCCTGGAGTGTACCCATGGATCTTTCGGGCGAAAAACTGTTTTTT. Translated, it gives CAWSVPMDLSGEKLFF.

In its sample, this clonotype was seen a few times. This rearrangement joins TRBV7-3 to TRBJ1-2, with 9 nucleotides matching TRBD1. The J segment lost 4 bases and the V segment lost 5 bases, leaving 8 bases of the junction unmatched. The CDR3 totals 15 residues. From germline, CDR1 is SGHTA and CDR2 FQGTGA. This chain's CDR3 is CASSPGQGGLYGYTF. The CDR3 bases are TGTGCCAGCAGCCCGGGACAGGGAGGCCTCTATGGCTACACCTTC.

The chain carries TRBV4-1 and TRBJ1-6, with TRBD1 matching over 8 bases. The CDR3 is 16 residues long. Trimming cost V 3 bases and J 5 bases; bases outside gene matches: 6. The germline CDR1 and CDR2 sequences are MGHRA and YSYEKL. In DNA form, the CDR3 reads TGCGCCAGCAGCCAGGCAGGGGGCCTCAATAATTCACCCCTCCACTTT. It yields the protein CASSQAGGLNNSPLHF.

CDR3 nucleotides: TGTGCCAGCAGTGCCCTCCCAGGGAAATATAGCAATCAGCCCCAGCATTTT. It specifies CASSALPGKYSNQPQHF. V gene TRBV28 combines with J gene TRBJ1-5, with a tentative D call TRBD1 (5 bases). The CDR3 loop spans 17 amino acids. Per the germline V gene, CDR1 is MDHEN and CDR2 is SYDVKM. The V end was cut by 5 bases, the J end by 0 bases, with 17 bases between.

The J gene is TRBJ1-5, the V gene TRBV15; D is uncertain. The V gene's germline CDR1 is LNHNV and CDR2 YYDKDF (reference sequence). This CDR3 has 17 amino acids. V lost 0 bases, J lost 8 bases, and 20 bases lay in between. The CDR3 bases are TGTGCCACCAGCAGAGAATTGGATTACCATGGGAATAAGCCCCAGCATTTT. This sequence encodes CATSRELDYHGNKPQHF.

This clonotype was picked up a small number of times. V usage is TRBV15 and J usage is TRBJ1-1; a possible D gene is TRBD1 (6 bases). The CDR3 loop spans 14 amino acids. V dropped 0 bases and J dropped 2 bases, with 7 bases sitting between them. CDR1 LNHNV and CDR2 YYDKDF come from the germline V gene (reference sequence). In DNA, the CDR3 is TGTGCCACCAGCAGAGAAGGGGGAAACACTGAAGCTTTCTTT. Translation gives CATSREGGNTEAFF.

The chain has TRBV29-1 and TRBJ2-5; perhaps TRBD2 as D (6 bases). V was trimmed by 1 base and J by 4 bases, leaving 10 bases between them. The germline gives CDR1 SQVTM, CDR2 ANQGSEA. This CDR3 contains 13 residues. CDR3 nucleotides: TGCAGCGTTGAAGCGGGAGTACGAGAGACCCAGTACTTC. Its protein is CSVEAGVRETQYF. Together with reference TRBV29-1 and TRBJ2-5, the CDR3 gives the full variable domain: SAVISQKPSRDICQRGTSLTIQCQVDSQVTMMFWYRQQPGQSLTLIATANQGSEATYESGFVIDKFPISRPNLTFSTLTVSNMSPEDSSIYLCSVEAGVRETQYFGPGTRLLVL.